Listed below are T cell receptor beta chains from one sample, sequenced in a study of cytomegalovirus exposure and HLA in healthy donors. Sequenced by immunoSEQ multiplex PCR; TCRdb stores in-frame clones only, minus some. The sample consists of some 140,000 clones, about nine tenths of them appearing once. The sequenced sample was PBMCs. Receptors were obtained from a young man in good health and CMV-seronegative. Each CDR3 is given with its conserved first and last residue. The D gene is left open where the match is weak. Only part of the rows carry a size: once, few, many, or a class if the clone is expanded.

D gene	J gene	clone size	V gene	CDR3 protein	CDR3 DNA
.	TRBJ2-3	.	TRBV11-1	CASSSREGSTDTQYF	TGTGCCAGCAGCTCTAGAGAGGGAAGCACAGATACGCAGTATTTT
.	TRBJ2-7	.	TRBV6-1	CASSGLLGEQYF	TGTGCCAGCAGTGGACTATTGGGGGAGCAGTACTTC
.	TRBJ1-2	.	TRBV29-1	CSVGLGLGGYTF	TGCAGCGTCGGACTCGGGTTGGGGGGCTACACCTTC
TRBD2	TRBJ2-4	few	TRBV4-1	CASSPAGGNQYF	TGCGCCAGCAGCCCCGCGGGAGGGAATCAGTACTTC
TRBD1	TRBJ1-1	.	TRBV15	CATSRSGGSTEAFF	TGTGCCACCAGCAGGTCAGGGGGCAGCACTGAAGCTTTCTTT
.	TRBJ2-1	.	TRBV2	CASTVAINEQFF	TGTGCCAGCACGGTCGCGATCAATGAGCAGTTCTTC
.	TRBJ2-1	.	TRBV5-1	CASSLVVGQGGDEQFF	TGCGCCAGCAGCTTGGTAGTCGGGCAGGGGGGCGATGAGCAGTTCTTC
.	TRBJ1-1	.	TRBV5-4	CASSFALAEQAFF	TGTGCCAGCAGCTTTGCCCTCGCGGAGCAAGCTTTCTTT
TRBD1	TRBJ2-2	.	TRBV2	CASGVGTGATGELFF	TGTGCCTCTGGGGTCGGGACAGGGGCCACCGGGGAGCTGTTTTTT
.	TRBJ1-1	.	TRBV5-1	CASSFDTINTEAFF	TGCGCCAGCAGCTTTGACACGATCAACACTGAAGCTTTCTTT
TRBD2	TRBJ2-3	.	TRBV4-3	CASSQDRATSGRWCRGTDTQYF	TGCGCCAGCAGCCAAGATAGGGCAACTAGCGGGAGATGGTGTAGAGGCACAGATACGCAGTATTTT
.	TRBJ2-5	few	TRBV18	CASSAQETQYF	TGTGCCAGCTCGGCACAAGAGACCCAGTACTTC
.	TRBJ2-5	.	TRBV5-1	CASKGLGLETQYF	TGCGCCAGCAAGGGGCTGGGGTTAGAGACCCAGTACTTC
.	TRBJ2-7	few	TRBV11-2	CASSSDEQYF	TGTGCCAGCAGCTCTGACGAGCAGTACTTC
.	TRBJ1-2	.	TRBV7-9	CASSLASGNYGYTF	TGTGCCAGCAGCTTAGCGTCAGGAAACTATGGCTACACCTTC
TRBD1	TRBJ1-1	.	TRBV15	CATSRAGTGNTEAFF	TGTGCCACCAGCAGAGCCGGGACAGGGAACACTGAAGCTTTCTTT
.	TRBJ1-1	.	TRBV4-1	CASSQAGEAFF	TGCGCCAGCAGCCAAGCGGGTGAAGCTTTCTTT
TRBD1	TRBJ1-2	.	TRBV27	CASRRQGHRGYTF	TGTGCCAGCAGGAGACAGGGCCACCGGGGCTACACCTTC
.	TRBJ2-7	.	TRBV4-1	CASSQGLVGQQTYEQYF	TGCGCCAGCAGCCAAGGCCTTGTGGGGCAACAAACCTACGAGCAGTACTTC
TRBD1	TRBJ1-4	.	TRBV2	CASSSGQLNEKLFF	TGTGCCAGCAGCTCGGGACAGCTAAATGAAAAACTGTTTTTT
TRBD1	TRBJ2-2	.	TRBV15	CATTRQTGGTGELFF	TGTGCCACCACCCGACAGACAGGGGGCACCGGGGAGCTGTTTTTT
.	TRBJ1-2	.	TRBV7-9	CASSGTNYGYTF	TGTGCCAGCAGCGGGACAAACTATGGCTACACCTTC
TRBD1	TRBJ1-1	.	TRBV7-7	CASNGPGTGDGDTEAFF	TGTGCCAGCAATGGTCCCGGGACAGGGGACGGGGACACTGAAGCTTTCTTT
TRBD1	TRBJ2-7	.	TRBV5-1	CASSGSGGAYEQYF	TGCGCCAGCAGCGGGTCAGGGGGCGCCTACGAGCAGTACTTC
.	TRBJ2-5	.	TRBV30	CAWSVQEGMVETQYF	TGTGCCTGGAGTGTACAGGAGGGGATGGTAGAGACCCAGTACTTC
.	TRBJ2-1	.	TRBV28	CASSPAGGIHEQFF	TGTGCCAGCAGCCCAGCGGGTGGTATCCATGAGCAGTTCTTC
TRBD1	TRBJ1-1	.	TRBV23-1	CASSQSAGQGTFF	TGCGCCAGCAGTCAATCGGCGGGACAGGGGACTTTCTTT
TRBD1	TRBJ2-3	.	TRBV18	CASSPPGTGLIHTQYF	TGTGCCAGCTCACCACCCGGGACAGGCCTGATTCATACGCAGTATTTT
.	TRBJ2-7	.	TRBV6-5	CASSPTRGYEQYF	TGTGCCAGCAGTCCGACTAGAGGGTACGAGCAGTACTTC
.	TRBJ1-1	.	TRBV30	CAWTPRDNFF	TGTGCCTGGACCCCCCGGGACAATTTCTTT
.	TRBJ1-1	.	TRBV29-1	CSVGAMNTEAFF	TGCAGCGTTGGGGCAATGAACACTGAAGCTTTCTTT
TRBD1	TRBJ2-7	.	TRBV15	CATSRPDRDHEQYF	TGTGCCACCAGCAGACCGGACAGGGACCACGAGCAGTACTTC
TRBD1	TRBJ2-5	.	TRBV2	CASSRQGQETQYF	TGTGCCAGCAGCCGACAGGGTCAAGAGACCCAGTACTTC
.	TRBJ1-6	few	TRBV18	CASSPTGKSDSPLHF	TGTGCCAGCTCACCAACAGGGAAGTCGGATTCACCCCTCCACTTT
TRBD1	TRBJ1-2	.	TRBV4-1	CASSQILDRPYGYTF	TGCGCCAGCAGCCAGATTTTGGACAGGCCCTATGGCTACACCTTC
.	TRBJ1-6	.	TRBV25-1	CASSLQVQGSPLHF	TGTGCCAGCAGTCTTCAGGTACAGGGTTCACCCCTCCACTTT
.	TRBJ2-1	few	TRBV7-9	CASTSYRDNNEQFF	TGTGCCAGCACCTCCTACCGAGACAACAATGAGCAGTTCTTC
TRBD1	TRBJ2-1	once	TRBV18	CASSPDREQFF	TGTGCCAGCTCACCGGACAGGGAGCAGTTCTTC
TRBD1	TRBJ2-7	.	TRBV2	CASSFDRDRSSYEQYF	TGTGCCAGCAGTTTCGACCGGGACAGGAGCTCCTACGAGCAGTACTTC
TRBD2	TRBJ2-5	.	TRBV2	CASSEGGLAGVETQYF	TGTGCCAGCAGTGAAGGAGGACTAGCGGGAGTAGAGACCCAGTACTTC
TRBD1	TRBJ1-2	.	TRBV5-6	CASSRGQGNGYTF	TGTGCCAGCAGCCGGGGACAGGGGAACGGCTACACCTTC
.	TRBJ1-3	.	TRBV7-2	CASSLVPVGSGNTIYF	TGTGCCAGCAGCTTAGTACCGGTTGGCTCTGGAAACACCATATATTTT